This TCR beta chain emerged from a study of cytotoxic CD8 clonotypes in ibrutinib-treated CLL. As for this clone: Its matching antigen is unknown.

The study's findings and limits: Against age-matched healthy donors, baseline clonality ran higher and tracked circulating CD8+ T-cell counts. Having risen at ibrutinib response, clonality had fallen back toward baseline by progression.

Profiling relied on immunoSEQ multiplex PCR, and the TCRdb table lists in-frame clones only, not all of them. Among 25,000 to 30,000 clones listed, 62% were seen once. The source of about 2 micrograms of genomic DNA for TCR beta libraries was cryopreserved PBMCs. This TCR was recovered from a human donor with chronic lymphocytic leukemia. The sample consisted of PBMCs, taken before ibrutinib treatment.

The CDR3 coding sequence is TGTGCCAGCAGCTCAGTAGCGGGGGGTCCCTACGAGCAGTACTTC. This sequence encodes CASSSVAGGPYEQYF. The genes are TRBV7-6 and TRBJ2-7; TRBD2 agrees at 10 bases. The CDR3 is 15 residues long. Germline V gene sequence: CDR1 SGHVS, CDR2 FNYEAQ. The trim removed 4 bases at V and 2 bases at J, leaving 5 bases unmatched.